These 28 T cell receptor beta chains came from one sample sequenced in a study of T cells in Graves' hyperthyroidism and ophthalmopathy (dated by TCRdb to between 2018 and 2021). The library relied on multiplex PCR. Sequenced using an Illumina HiSeq 2000. The TCR beta CDR3 regions were amplified from RNA transcripts. The first round of RT-PCR for the TCR CDR3 was performed with the HTBI primer set and the Qiagen OneStep RT-PCR kit. TCRdb reworked the public reads: Q25 trimming with fastp, MiXCR clone assembly, productive beta chains retained. All rows with the same CDR3 protein become a single entry with the most common DNA and genes. The sample has hundreds of thousands of distinct CDR3 sequences on record, more than 15% of them singletons. The ten largest make up around 7.3% of the sample. Sequencing was done on a sample of blood. All receptors come from a woman under 30 with Graves' hyperthyroidism.

This clonotype was found many times. This chain links TRBV2 with TRBJ1-4; D is unclear. Germline V gene data show CDR1 as SNHLY and CDR2 as FYNNEI. Trimming took 8 bases from V and 12 from J, leaving 13 bases between them. The CDR3 contains 11 residues. DNA of the CDR3: TGTGCCAGCGGCCTTCCCGGTGAACTGTTTTTT. It specifies CASGLPGELFF.

This clonotype occurred many times. The CDR3 DNA sequence: TGTGCCAGCAGCCAACTTCTTACAGGGGCGGGCACTGAAGCTTTCTTT. It specifies CASSQLLTGAGTEAFF. The genes are TRBV3-1 and TRBJ1-1; 7 bases are shared with TRBD1. Trimming took 2 bases from V and 4 from J; bases not matched to a gene: 10. The CDR3 sequence is 16 residues long. Germline-derived CDR1 and CDR2 are LGHDT and YNNKEL (reference sequence). The variable domain in full, with the rest retrieved from reference TRBV3-1 and TRBJ1-1, is DTAVSQTPKYLVTQMGNDKSIKCEQNLGHDTMYWYKQDSKKFLKIMFSYNNKELIINETVPNRFSPKSPDKAHLNLHINSLELGDSAVYFCASSQLLTGAGTEAFFGQGTRLTVV.

Only a few counts were recorded for this clonotype. A much larger clone is a single base away; this may be a read error. This sequence joins TRBV30 and TRBJ1-1; D is uncertain. Trimming took off 1 base at V and 11 bases at J, with 11 bases between the two ends. CDR1 is GTSNPN, CDR2 SVGIG, per germline (reference sequence). The CDR3 spans 11 residues. The DNA of the CDR3 is TGTGCCTGGAGTGCCGTGAGCGGGGCTTTCTTT. Protein product: CAWSAVSGAFF.

This clonotype was seen repeatedly, ten times or more. The chain is built from TRBV3-1 and TRBJ2-1; 11 nucleotides agree with TRBD2. The CDR3 is 14 residues long. The J segment lost 15 bases and the V segment lost 4 bases, leaving 11 bases of the junction unmatched. Germline V CDR1 and CDR2: LGHDT, YNNKEL (reference sequence). CDR3 nucleotides: TGTGCCAGCAGCCCTGCAATAGCGGGAGGGCCGGGGTTCTTC. Residues: CASSPAIAGGPGFF.

As for this clonotype: This CDR3 is missing its conserved last phenylalanine or tryptophan, likely due to a read error. The gene calls are TRBV6-2 or TRBV6-3 and TRBJ2-7; D gene ambiguous. V lost 2 bases, J lost 5 bases, and 13 bases lay in between. The length of the CDR3 is 14 residues. Germline V gene lookup returns CDR1 MNHEY and CDR2 SVGEGT. CDR3 sequence: CASSYGLRSHEQYL. The CDR3 region has the DNA TGTGCCAGCAGTTACGGTCTAAGGAGTCACGAGCAGTACCTC.

This clonotype was observed a handful of times. The J gene is TRBJ1-2, the V gene TRBV6-5, with D unclear. V was shortened by 0 bases and J by 5 bases, with 13 bases between the two germline ends. Germline V gene lookup returns CDR1 MNHEY and CDR2 SVGAGI. The length of the CDR3 is 15 residues. The CDR3 is CASSYSSRDSYGYTF. Here the CDR3 DNA reads TGTGCCAGCAGTTACTCGAGTCGGGATTCGTATGGCTACACCTTC.

The sample holds a few counts of this clonotype. Just one base apart from a much larger clone, this may be a read error. J is TRBJ1-4 and V is TRBV2, with D uncertain. Germline CDR1 SNHLY, CDR2 FYNNEI. The CDR3 sequence is 14 residues long. CDR3 amino acids: CASSPAATNEELFF. In DNA, the CDR3 is TGTGCCAGCAGCCCCGCTGCAACTAATGAAGAACTGTTTTTT. The whole variable domain, remainder taken from reference TRBV2 and TRBJ1-4, is EPEVTQTPSHQVTQMGQEVILRCVPISNHLYFYWYRQILGQKVEFLVSFYNNEISEKSEIFDDQFSVERPDGSNFTLKIRSTKLEDSAMYFCASSPAATNEELFFGSGTQLSVL.

This clonotype was recorded many times. The chain carries TRBV20-1 and TRBJ2-1; D gene unclear. Looked up from germline, CDR1 is DFQATT and CDR2 is SNEGSKA (reference sequence). V was trimmed by 2 bases and J by 8 bases, leaving 25 bases between them. The length of the CDR3 is 17 residues. CDR3 sequence: CSARPQASRPYNYEQFF. CDR3 sequence (DNA): TGCAGTGCTAGACCTCAGGCTTCCCGGCCCTACAATTATGAGCAGTTCTTC.

This chain links TRBV6-1 with TRBJ1-1; D is possibly TRBD1 (6 bases). Germline CDR1 is MNHNS and CDR2 is SASEGT. CDR3 length: 15 amino acids. The ends were cut back, 7 bases at V and 1 base at J, with 16 bases in the middle. The CDR3 bases are TGTGCCAGCACCGGGGGGGCAAACGCGAACACTGAAGCTTTCTTT. It specifies CASTGGANANTEAFF.

This clonotype was seen at least ten times. This chain uses TRBV5-5 with TRBJ2-7; maybe TRBD1 (6 bases). CDR3 size: 13 residues. The V gene's germline CDR1 is SGHKS and CDR2 YYEKEE (reference sequence). Trimming removed 2 bases at V and 3 bases at J, with 9 bases between. The CDR3 loop is CASSFADSYEQYF. CDR3 nucleotide sequence: TGTGCCAGCAGCTTTGCGGACAGCTACGAGCAGTACTTC.

This clonotype has a count of ten or more. CDR3 sequence reads: CASSQDREKLFF. The CDR3 coding sequence is TGTGCCAGCAGCCAAGATCGCGAAAAACTGTTTTTT. This sequence joins TRBV3-1 and TRBJ1-4, with D hard to call. V was pared by 0 bases and J by 8 bases, with 4 bases between. The CDR3 has 12 amino acids. Per the germline V gene, CDR1 is LGHDT and CDR2 is YNNKEL (reference sequence). The whole variable domain, remainder taken from reference TRBV3-1 and TRBJ1-4, is DTAVSQTPKYLVTQMGNDKSIKCEQNLGHDTMYWYKQDSKKFLKIMFSYNNKELIINETVPNRFSPKSPDKAHLNLHINSLELGDSAVYFCASSQDREKLFFGSGTQLSVL.

This clonotype was seen many times. V gene TRBV7-9 combines with J gene TRBJ2-7; D call uncertain. The CDR3 is made up of 15 amino acids. CDR1 and CDR2 (germline): SEHNR, FQNEAQ (reference sequence). V was cut by 4 bases and J by 3 bases, with 16 bases left in between. The CDR3 region is CASSSAREAIYEQYF. The CDR3 DNA sequence: TGTGCCAGCAGCTCGGCTAGGGAAGCGATCTACGAGCAGTACTTC. Complete variable domain (other parts from reference TRBV7-9 and TRBJ2-7): DTGVSQNPRHKITKRGQNVTFRCDPISEHNRLYWYRQTLGQGPEFLTYFQNEAQLEKSRLLSDRFSAERPKGSFSTLEIQRTEQGDSAMYLCASSSAREAIYEQYFGPGTRLTVT.

The chain employs TRBV3-1 and TRBJ2-2; 8 bases are shared with TRBD1. Germline CDR1 is LGHDT and CDR2 is YNNKEL (reference sequence). With 2 bases clipped from V and 4 bases from J, the junction kept 12 bases outside the gene matches. The CDR3 loop spans 18 amino acids. The CDR3 region has the DNA TGTGCCAGCAGCCAAATTGTCCGAGACAGGGGTCGCACCGGGGAGCTGTTTTTT. This translates into CASSQIVRDRGRTGELFF.

This clonotype is a singleton in its sample. The chain carries TRBV19 and TRBJ2-2, with 7 nucleotides matching TRBD1. Germline CDR1 is LNHDA and CDR2 is SQIVND (reference sequence). CDR3 length: 12 residues. CDR3 DNA: TGTGCAGCAGGGGGAGAGAACGGGGAGCTGTTTTTT. Translated, it gives CAAGGENGELFF.

This clonotype appeared many times. The chain carries TRBV11-2 and TRBJ2-5; D is unclear. Germline V gene lookup returns CDR1 SGHAT and CDR2 FQNNGV. Trimming removed 5 bases at V and 4 bases at J, with 11 bases between. The CDR3 loop spans 13 amino acids. This CDR3 reads CASSARSRETQYF. CDR3 sequence (DNA): TGTGCCAGCAGCGCTCGGAGCCGAGAGACCCAGTACTTC.

In this sample, this clonotype turned up many times. The DNA of the CDR3 is TGTGCCATCAGTGAAGCCCCAGGGGACGAGACCCAGTACTTC. Residues: CAISEAPGDETQYF. The J gene is TRBJ2-5, the V gene TRBV10-3, with D tentatively TRBD1 (6 bases). The CDR3 is 14 residues long. V was clipped by 3 bases and J by 5 bases, with 13 bases between them. Germline V gives CDR1 ENHRY, CDR2 SYGVKD.

In its sample, this clonotype was seen many times. The chain carries TRBV6-6 and TRBJ2-4; no clear D gene. V was trimmed by 0 bases and J by 5 bases, leaving 11 bases between them. This CDR3 has 15 amino acids. Germline CDR1 and CDR2: MNHNY and SVGAGI (reference sequence). The CDR3 nucleotides read TGTGCCAGCAGTTACTCCCGGCGGCCCGAAAACATTCAGTACTTC. As protein: CASSYSRRPENIQYF.

Remarks on this clonotype: A much more abundant neighbour one base away suggests this may be a read error. This rearrangement joins TRBV5-4 to TRBJ2-7; 8 bases align to TRBD2. This CDR3 spans 15 amino acids. Germline-derived CDR1 and CDR2 are SGHNT and YYREEE (reference sequence). In DNA form, the CDR3 reads TGTGTCAGCAGCCGGGGGGTAGCGGGGAGCTACGAGCAGTACTTC. Encoded protein: CVSSRGVAGSYEQYF.

In the case of this clonotype: With a much larger clone just one base away, this may be a read error. The V call is TRBV7-9, the J call TRBJ2-7, with unresolved D. The assigned J gene may be wrong: the sequence end matches TRBJ2-1 better. CDR3 length: 14 residues. Germline CDR1 reads SEHNR; CDR2 reads FQNEAQ (reference sequence). CDR3 bases: TGTGCCAGCAGCTTCGGTTGGGAAAACTACGAGCAGTTCTTC. This encodes CASSFGWENYEQFF.

The chain joins TRBV6-1 to TRBJ2-2; 7 bases match TRBD1. The V and J ends lost 2 bases and 6 bases, in that order; junction bases with no gene match: 6. CDR1 MNHNS and CDR2 SASEGT come from the germline V gene. The CDR3 runs 15 residues. The CDR3 DNA follows: TGTGCCAGCAGTGAACGGACAGGTGACCCCGGGGAGCTGTTTTTT. It specifies CASSERTGDPGELFF.

This clonotype was detected ten times or more. The CDR3 DNA reads TGTGCCATCTCGGCCGACAGAACTCTTCAAGAGACCCAGTACTTC. Translated, it gives CAISADRTLQETQYF. The chain has TRBV10-3 and TRBJ2-5; D possibly corresponds to TRBD1 (5 bases). The CDR3 totals 15 residues. Germline V gives CDR1 ENHRY, CDR2 SYGVKD. The germline V and J ends were trimmed by 8 bases and 2 bases, with 18 bases remaining between them.

This clonotype was seen repeatedly, ten times or more. The chain employs TRBV7-2 and TRBJ2-7; D assignment may be TRBD1 or TRBD2 (5 bases each). The CDR3 has 17 amino acids. Germline V gene lookup returns CDR1 SGHTA and CDR2 FQGNSA. Trimming removed 3 bases at V and 3 bases at J, with 21 bases between. In DNA form, the CDR3 reads TGTGCCAGCAGCTTGGACTTCCGGTGGGACGCCTACTACGAGCAGTACTTC. It translates to CASSLDFRWDAYYEQYF.

This chain links TRBV15 with TRBJ1-4; D remains ambiguous. The germline CDR1 and CDR2 sequences are LNHNV and YYDKDF (reference sequence). The V and J ends lost 0 bases and 0 bases respectively, with 8 bases between them. CDR3 length: 16 amino acids. The CDR3 protein is CATSRDISATNEKLFF. The CDR3 nucleotides are TGTGCCACCAGCAGAGATATCAGTGCAACTAATGAAAAACTGTTTTTT.

The rearrangement uses TRBV10-3 and TRBJ2-3; 12 nucleotides match TRBD2. The CDR3 length is 14 residues. CDR1 is ENHRY, CDR2 SYGVKD, per germline. Losses at the gene ends were 6 bases for V and 6 bases for J; bases not matched to a gene: 4. The CDR3 bases are TGTGCCATCAGCCCTAGCGGGGGGGCCGATACGCAGTATTTT. This gives the protein CAISPSGGADTQYF.

V usage is TRBV28 and J usage is TRBJ1-5, with D perhaps matching TRBD1 (6 bases). The V gene's germline CDR1 is MDHEN and CDR2 SYDVKM. The CDR3 spans 13 residues. The V end lost 7 bases, the J end lost 6 bases, and 13 bases lay between the germline ends. The CDR3 sequence: CASTSGGGQPQHF. CDR3 DNA sequence: TGTGCCAGCACTTCTGGGGGCGGTCAGCCCCAGCATTTT.

This clonotype has a count of ten or more. The chain joins TRBV2 to TRBJ1-5; 7 nucleotides line up with TRBD1. This CDR3 is built from 14 residues. V lost 3 bases, J lost 6 bases, and 5 bases stayed unmatched. Per the germline V gene, CDR1 is SNHLY and CDR2 is FYNNEI. In DNA, the CDR3 is TGTGCCAGCAGTGACGAGACAGGGTCTCAGCCCCAGCATTTT. Protein: CASSDETGSQPQHF.

This clonotype was found many times. The chain has TRBV6-1 and TRBJ1-1; a weak D match, TRBD1 (6 bases). Trimming stripped 7 bases from V and 0 bases from J, with 21 bases between. The CDR3 loop spans 17 amino acids. Germline CDR1 is MNHNS and CDR2 is SASEGT. The CDR3 bases are TGTGCCAGCACCCAAGGGGGAGGGGCCTCCGTGAACACTGAAGCTTTCTTT. Protein: CASTQGGGASVNTEAFF.

This clonotype appeared a few times. The chain employs TRBV5-1 and TRBJ2-5, with 8 nucleotides matching TRBD1. Germline assignment: CDR1 SGHRS and CDR2 YFSETQ. This CDR3 is built from 15 residues. V shed 2 bases, J shed 5 bases, and the junction held 8 bases outside the gene matches. This CDR3 is CASSFGHRGKETQYF. Here the CDR3 DNA reads TGCGCCAGCAGCTTCGGACACAGGGGGAAGGAGACCCAGTACTTC.